This entry lists 22 T cell receptor beta chains sequenced from one sample in a study of Graves' ophthalmopathy and Graves' hyperthyroidism. Researchers took RNA transcripts and amplified TCR beta CDR3 regions from them. HTBI primers were employed in first-round RT-PCR, then a second-round multiplex PCR followed. TCRdb analysed the multiplex PCR reads with MiXCR anew, one entry per CDR3 protein. The sample holds around 590,000 distinct CDR3 sequences, about two fifths seen once. The sample consisted of peripheral blood or thyroid tissue (not recorded which). These receptors came from an adult man with Graves' hyperthyroidism.

V gene TRBV3-1 combines with J gene TRBJ1-4, with no clear D. The CDR3 is 17 residues long. The V and J ends lost 0 bases and 6 bases respectively, with 17 bases between them. Germline assignment: CDR1 LGHDT and CDR2 YNNKEL (reference sequence). CDR3 residues: CASSQEAVSAAYEKLFF. The CDR3 bases are TGTGCCAGCAGCCAAGAAGCGGTCTCGGCAGCCTATGAAAAACTGTTTTTT.

The chain employs TRBV2 and TRBJ2-5; possible D gene TRBD2, 6 bases. From germline, CDR1 is SNHLY and CDR2 FYNNEI. V gave up 4 bases and J gave up 5 bases, with 17 bases separating them. The length of the CDR3 is 15 residues. The DNA for the CDR3 is TGTGCCAGCAGTGGGGGAGGACTAACCAGTGAGACCCAGTACTTC. Translation: CASSGGGLTSETQYF.

V and J are TRBV7-9 and TRBJ2-7; 9 bases agree with TRBD1. The CDR3 covers 14 residues. Trimming took 5 bases from V and 4 from J; bases not matched to a gene: 6. The germline CDR1 and CDR2 sequences are SEHNR and FQNEAQ (reference sequence). This CDR3 is CASSPETGGYEQYF. CDR3 nucleotides: TGTGCCAGCAGCCCGGAGACAGGGGGATACGAGCAGTACTTC. Full variable domain (rest looked up from reference TRBV7-9 and TRBJ2-7): DTGVSQNPRHKITKRGQNVTFRCDPISEHNRLYWYRQTLGQGPEFLTYFQNEAQLEKSRLLSDRFSAERPKGSFSTLEIQRTEQGDSAMYLCASSPETGGYEQYFGPGTRLTVT.

This clonotype occurred many times. V usage is TRBV5-1 and J usage is TRBJ1-1; no clear D. The CDR3 length is 14 residues. Per the germline V gene, CDR1 is SGHRS and CDR2 is YFSETQ. V was cut by 7 bases and J by 1 base, with 14 bases left in between. CDR3 sequence (DNA): TGCGCCAGCGGGCCCTATGGGAGGAACACTGAAGCTTTCTTT. Translated: CASGPYGRNTEAFF.

The chain joins TRBV12-3 or TRBV12-4 to TRBJ2-5; 7 bases align to TRBD1. The J segment lost 5 bases and the V segment lost 3 bases, leaving 9 bases of the junction unmatched. CDR3 length equals 15 residues. DNA of the CDR3: TGTGCCAGCAGTTTTCTCTTCAGGGGGTACGAGACCCAGTACTTC. Translated: CASSFLFRGYETQYF.

The chain combines TRBV10-3 with TRBJ2-5; possibly TRBD1 for D (6 bases). The CDR3 totals 13 residues. Looked up from germline, CDR1 is ENHRY and CDR2 is SYGVKD. Trimming pared 3 bases from V and 4 bases from J, leaving 9 bases between. The CDR3 sequence is CAISDRGRETQYF. In nucleotides, the CDR3 is TGTGCCATCAGTGACAGGGGCCGAGAGACCCAGTACTTC.

The chain uses TRBV7-9 and TRBJ2-7; 11 nucleotides line up with TRBD2. The closer fit of TRBJ2-1 to the DNA end suggests the J call may be wrong. Germline V gene sequence: CDR1 SEHNR, CDR2 FQNEAQ (reference sequence). The CDR3 runs to 15 residues. CDR3 nucleotides: TGTGCCAGCAGCTTAATAGCGGGGGGGAAGAATGAGCAGTTCTTC. It specifies CASSLIAGGKNEQFF.

This clonotype was picked up many times. The chain couples TRBV6-6 to TRBJ1-5; a possible D gene is TRBD1 (5 bases). The CDR3 length is 14 residues. Germline V CDR1 and CDR2: MNHNY, SVGAGI (reference sequence). V was trimmed by 7 bases and J by 5 bases, leaving 15 bases between them. CDR3 sequence: CASTSRDRDQPQHF. The CDR3 bases are TGTGCCAGCACCTCAAGAGACAGAGATCAGCCCCAGCATTTT.

J is TRBJ2-7 and V is TRBV7-2, with TRBD1 matching over 8 bases. The V segment lost 6 bases and the J segment 4 bases; nucleotides outside the gene matches: 14. Germline V CDR1 and CDR2: SGHTA, FQGNSA. The CDR3 has 16 amino acids. The DNA for the CDR3 is TGTGCCAGCAGTTGGCCCAGGGGGCGCCTAGTTTACGAGCAGTACTTC. Translating it yields CASSWPRGRLVYEQYF.

The chain links TRBV29-1 to TRBJ2-3; D remains ambiguous. The length of the CDR3 is 12 residues. V gave up 0 bases and J gave up 5 bases, with 6 bases separating them. Germline lookup yields CDR1 SQVTM and CDR2 ANQGSEA. The chain's CDR3 is CSVEERQDTQYF. As DNA, the CDR3 is TGCAGCGTTGAAGAGCGCCAAGATACGCAGTATTTT.

The chain couples TRBV29-1 to TRBJ2-1, with D perhaps TRBD2 (6 bases). Germline CDR1 and CDR2: SQVTM and ANQGSEA. This CDR3 has 13 amino acids. Here the CDR3 DNA reads TGCAGTGCTAGAGATACGACGAGCGGGTCAGAATTCTTC. Protein sequence: CSARDTTSGSEFF.

This clonotype was recorded at least ten times. The CDR3 is CASTPTGRYTEAFF. The DNA of the CDR3 is TGTGCCAGCACTCCCACAGGACGGTACACTGAAGCTTTCTTT. The chain carries TRBV12-3 or TRBV12-4 and TRBJ1-1, with D tentatively TRBD1 (5 bases). Between the trimmed V and J ends, which lost 7 bases and 3 bases, there was a span of 15 bases. The CDR3 is made up of 14 amino acids.

V and J are TRBV25-1 and TRBJ1-5, with 7 bases identical to TRBD1. V was pared by 4 bases and J by 4 bases, with 7 bases of the junction left unmatched. This CDR3 comprises 15 residues. Germline loops: CDR1 MGHDK, CDR2 SYGVNS. CDR3 loop: CASSAAQGSNQPQHF. CDR3 DNA: TGTGCCAGCAGTGCTGCACAGGGGTCAAATCAGCCCCAGCATTTT.

This clonotype has a count of ten or more. The chain couples TRBV6-5 to TRBJ2-5; TRBD1 matches 8 bases. The ends lost 4 bases at V and 5 bases at J; junction bases unmatched: 9. CDR1 is MNHEY and CDR2 is SVGAGI in the germline V gene. The CDR3 extends over 15 amino acids. CDR3 sequence (DNA): TGTGCCAGCAGTTTCGGACAGGGAAGAGGGGAGACCCAGTACTTC. It codes for CASSFGQGRGETQYF.

This chain links TRBV5-4 with TRBJ2-7; the match to TRBD1 covers 11 bases. CDR1 and CDR2 (germline): SGHNT, YYREEE (reference sequence). This CDR3 spans 17 amino acids. With V trimmed by 4 bases and J by 3 bases, 12 bases remained unmatched. The CDR3 region has the DNA TGTGCCAGCAGCGAAGCCCCCTGGGACAGGGGGGACTACGAGCAGTACTTC. It is translated as CASSEAPWDRGDYEQYF. Based on the CDR3 plus reference TRBV5-4 and TRBJ2-7, the full variable domain is ETGVTQSPTHLIKTRGQQVTLRCSSQSGHNTVSWYQQALGQGPQFIFQYYREEENGRGNFPPRFSGLQFPNYSSELNVNALELDDSALYLCASSEAPWDRGDYEQYFGPGTRLTVT.

DNA of the CDR3: TGTGCCAGCAGCTTAGACCGGTCGGACAGGCGGACTGGCTACACCTTC. Protein: CASSLDRSDRRTGYTF. This sequence joins TRBV7-8 and TRBJ1-2; 7 positions agree with TRBD1. V shed 1 base, J shed 7 bases, and the junction held 12 bases outside the gene matches. Germline CDR1 SGHVS, CDR2 FQNEAQ. The CDR3 has 16 amino acids.

This chain connects TRBV6-5 to TRBJ1-1; the D is unclear. The V gene's germline CDR1 is MNHEY and CDR2 SVGAGI. The CDR3 consists of 12 residues. Deletions cut 8 bases from V and 1 base from J, with 8 bases between. In nucleotides, the CDR3 is TGTGCCAGCCTGCCCAAGAACACTGAAGCTTTCTTT. It codes for CASLPKNTEAFF.

Of note for this clonotype: Compared with germline, one end of the junction differs, possibly owing to a read error. This sequence joins TRBV10-3 and TRBJ1-4, with unresolved D. The CDR3 is 17 amino acids. Germline V gene lookup returns CDR1 ENHRY and CDR2 SYGVKD. CDR3 loop: CASSVKYGEGTNEKLFF. In DNA form, the CDR3 reads TGTGCCAGCAGTGTAAAATACGGGGAGGGCACTAATGAAAAACTGTTTTTT.

This clonotype was counted many times. It is unclear where the CDR3 begins or ends on the DNA, so no DNA is shown, and the CDR3 is as TCRdb lists it. The chain combines TRBV20-1 with TRBJ1-2; TRBD1, as called in the table, went unchecked against the DNA. Germline loops: CDR1 DFQATT, CDR2 SNEGSKA (reference sequence). 17 amino acids form the CDR3, both terminal residues included. This CDR3 is CSARLSGQGASGYGYTF.

This chain links TRBV29-1 with TRBJ2-5; D may be TRBD2 (6 bases). Germline V gene sequence: CDR1 SQVTM, CDR2 ANQGSEA. The CDR3 contains 17 residues. V shed 0 bases and J shed 3 bases, with 20 bases lying between them. The CDR3 coding sequence is TGCAGCGTTGAAGATGGTGGACGGGACTCGCTAAAAGAGACCCAGTACTTC. It codes for CSVEDGGRDSLKETQYF.

This chain links TRBV20-1 with TRBJ1-1, with 10 bases lining up with TRBD1. This CDR3 contains 14 residues. Trimming took 6 bases from V and 0 from J; bases not matched to a gene: 4. In germline, CDR1 is DFQATT, CDR2 SNEGSKA (reference sequence). DNA for the CDR3: TGCAGTGCGGGACAGGGGTCCATGAACACTGAAGCTTTCTTT. Translation gives CSAGQGSMNTEAFF.

V is TRBV29-1 and J is TRBJ2-1; the D is unclear. The CDR3 is made up of 11 amino acids. With 7 bases removed from V and 5 bases from J, the gap between germline ends came to 9 bases. The germline V gene has CDR1 SQVTM and CDR2 ANQGSEA. In DNA, the CDR3 is TGCAGCGCCCATGCCCACAATGAGCAGTTCTTC. Its translation is CSAHAHNEQFF.